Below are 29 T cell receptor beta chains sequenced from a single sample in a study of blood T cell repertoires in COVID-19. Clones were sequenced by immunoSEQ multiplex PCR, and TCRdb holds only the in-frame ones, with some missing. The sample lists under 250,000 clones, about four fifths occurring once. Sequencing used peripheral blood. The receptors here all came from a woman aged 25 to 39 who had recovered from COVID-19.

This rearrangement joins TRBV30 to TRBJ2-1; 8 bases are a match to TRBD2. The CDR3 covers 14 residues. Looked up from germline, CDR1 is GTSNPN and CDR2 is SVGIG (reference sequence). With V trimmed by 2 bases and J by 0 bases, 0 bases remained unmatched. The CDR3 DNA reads TGTGCCTGGAGTAGCGGGAGCTCCTACAATGAGCAGTTCTTC. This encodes CAWSSGSSYNEQFF. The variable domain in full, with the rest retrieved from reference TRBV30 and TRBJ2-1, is SQTIHQWPATLVQPVGSPLSLECTVEGTSNPNLYWYRQAAGRGLQLLFYSVGIGQISSEVPQNLSASRPQDRQFILSSKKLLLSDSGFYLCAWSSGSSYNEQFFGPGTRLTVL.

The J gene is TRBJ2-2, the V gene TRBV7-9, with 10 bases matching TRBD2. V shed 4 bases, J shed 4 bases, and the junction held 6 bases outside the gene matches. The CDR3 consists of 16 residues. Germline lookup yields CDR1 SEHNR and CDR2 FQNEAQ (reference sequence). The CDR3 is CASSSSGSAVTGELFF. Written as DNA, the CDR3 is TGTGCCAGCAGCTCTAGCGGGAGCGCCGTCACCGGGGAGCTGTTTTTT.

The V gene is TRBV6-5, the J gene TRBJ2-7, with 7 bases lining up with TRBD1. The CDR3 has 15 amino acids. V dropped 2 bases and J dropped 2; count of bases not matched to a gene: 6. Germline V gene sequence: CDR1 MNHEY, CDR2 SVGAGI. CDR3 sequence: CASSYGTVPTYEQYF. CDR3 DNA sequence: TGTGCCAGCAGTTACGGGACAGTCCCTACCTACGAGCAGTACTTC.

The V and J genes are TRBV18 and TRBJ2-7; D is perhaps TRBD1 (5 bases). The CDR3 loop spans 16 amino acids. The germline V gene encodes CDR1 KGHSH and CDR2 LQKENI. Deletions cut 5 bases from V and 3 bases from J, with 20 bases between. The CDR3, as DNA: TGTGCCAGCTCATCACAGGAGAGCATTGGGTACTACGAGCAGTACTTC. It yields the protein CASSSQESIGYYEQYF.

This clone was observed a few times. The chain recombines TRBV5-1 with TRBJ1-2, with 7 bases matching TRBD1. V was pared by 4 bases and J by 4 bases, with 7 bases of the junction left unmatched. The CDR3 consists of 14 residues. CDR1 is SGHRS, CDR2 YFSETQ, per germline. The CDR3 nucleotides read TGCGCCAGCAGCGGACAGGTGACTGGCTATGGCTACACCTTC. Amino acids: CASSGQVTGYGYTF.

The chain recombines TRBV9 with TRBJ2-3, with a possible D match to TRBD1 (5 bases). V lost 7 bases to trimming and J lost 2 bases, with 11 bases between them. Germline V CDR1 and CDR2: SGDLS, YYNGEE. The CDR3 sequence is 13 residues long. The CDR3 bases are TGTGCCAGCCGAAGGGGTACCACAGATACGCAGTATTTT. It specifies CASRRGTTDTQYF.

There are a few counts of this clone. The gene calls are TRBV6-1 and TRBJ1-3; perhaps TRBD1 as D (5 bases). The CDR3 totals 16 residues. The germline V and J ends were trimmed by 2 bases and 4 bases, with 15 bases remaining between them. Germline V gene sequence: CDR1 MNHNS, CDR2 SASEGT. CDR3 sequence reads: CASSESLPGSGNTIYF. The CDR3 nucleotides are TGTGCCAGCAGTGAATCTCTGCCAGGGTCCGGAAACACCATATATTTT.

CDR3 in amino acids: CASSLKSDSSYEQYF. The CDR3 nucleotides are TGTGCCAGCAGTTTGAAGAGCGATAGCTCCTACGAGCAGTACTTC. The chain carries TRBV27 and TRBJ2-7; no reliable D call. V lost 3 bases and J lost 0, with 12 bases in between. From germline, CDR1 is MNHEY and CDR2 SMNVEV (reference sequence). The CDR3 loop spans 15 amino acids.

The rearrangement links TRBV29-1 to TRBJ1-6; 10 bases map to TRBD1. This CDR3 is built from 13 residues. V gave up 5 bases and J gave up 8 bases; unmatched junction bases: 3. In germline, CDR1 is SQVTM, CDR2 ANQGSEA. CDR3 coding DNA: TGCAGCGTTTCGACAGGGGGCGATTCACCCCTCCACTTT. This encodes CSVSTGGDSPLHF.

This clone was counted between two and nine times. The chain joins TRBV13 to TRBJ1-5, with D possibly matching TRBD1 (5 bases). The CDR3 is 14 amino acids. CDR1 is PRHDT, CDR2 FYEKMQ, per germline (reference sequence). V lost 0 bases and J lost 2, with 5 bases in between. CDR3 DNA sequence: TGTGCCAGCAGCTTAGGACAGGGCAATCAGCCCCAGCATTTT. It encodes CASSLGQGNQPQHF.

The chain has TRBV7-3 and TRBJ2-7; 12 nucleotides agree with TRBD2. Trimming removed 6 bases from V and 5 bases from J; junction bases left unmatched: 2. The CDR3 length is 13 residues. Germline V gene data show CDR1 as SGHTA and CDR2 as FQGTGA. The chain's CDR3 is CASSRLAGDEQYF. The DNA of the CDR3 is TGTGCCAGCAGTCGACTAGCGGGAGACGAGCAGTACTTC.

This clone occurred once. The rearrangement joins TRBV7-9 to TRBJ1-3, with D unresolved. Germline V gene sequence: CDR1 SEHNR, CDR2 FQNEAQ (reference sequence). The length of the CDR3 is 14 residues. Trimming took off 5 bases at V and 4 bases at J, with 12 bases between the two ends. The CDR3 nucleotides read TGTGCCAGCAGCCGGACTGGTTTGGGAAACACCATATATTTT. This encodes CASSRTGLGNTIYF.

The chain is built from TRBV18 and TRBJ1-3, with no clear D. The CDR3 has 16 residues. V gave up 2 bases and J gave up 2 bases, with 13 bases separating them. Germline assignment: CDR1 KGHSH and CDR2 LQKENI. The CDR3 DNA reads TGTGCCAGCTCACCAACCAGAGTGGAGACTGGAAACACCATATATTTT. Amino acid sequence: CASSPTRVETGNTIYF.

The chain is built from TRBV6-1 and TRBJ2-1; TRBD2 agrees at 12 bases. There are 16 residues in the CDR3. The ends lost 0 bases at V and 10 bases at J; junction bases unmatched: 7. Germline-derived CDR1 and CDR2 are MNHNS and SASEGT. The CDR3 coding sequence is TGTGCCAGCAGTGAAGCGGCTCTAGCGGGAGGGCGAGAGCAGTTCTTC. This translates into CASSEAALAGGREQFF.

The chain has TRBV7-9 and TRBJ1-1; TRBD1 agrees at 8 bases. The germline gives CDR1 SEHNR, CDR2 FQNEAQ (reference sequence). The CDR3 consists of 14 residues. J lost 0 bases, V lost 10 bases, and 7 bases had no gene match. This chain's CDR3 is CATQGQALNTEAFF. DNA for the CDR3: TGTGCCACCCAGGGACAGGCCCTGAACACTGAAGCTTTCTTT.

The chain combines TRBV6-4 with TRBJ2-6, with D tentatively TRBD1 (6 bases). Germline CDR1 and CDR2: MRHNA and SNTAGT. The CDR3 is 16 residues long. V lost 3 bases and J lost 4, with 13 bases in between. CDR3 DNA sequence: TGTGCCAGCAGTGAAGCAGGGGACGCCGGGGCCAACGTCCTGACTTTC. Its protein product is CASSEAGDAGANVLTF.

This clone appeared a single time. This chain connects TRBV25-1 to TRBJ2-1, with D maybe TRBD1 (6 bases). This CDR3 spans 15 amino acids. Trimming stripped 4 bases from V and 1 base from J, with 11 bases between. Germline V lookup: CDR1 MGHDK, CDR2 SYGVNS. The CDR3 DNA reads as TGTGCCAGCAGTGTAGGGGGATCGTCCTACAATGAGCAGTTCTTC. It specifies CASSVGGSSYNEQFF.

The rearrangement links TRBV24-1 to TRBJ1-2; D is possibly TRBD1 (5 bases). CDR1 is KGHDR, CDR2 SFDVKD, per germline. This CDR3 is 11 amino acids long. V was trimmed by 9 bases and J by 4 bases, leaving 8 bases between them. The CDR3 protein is CATSGGYGYTF. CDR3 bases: TGTGCCACCTCGGGGGGCTATGGCTACACCTTC.

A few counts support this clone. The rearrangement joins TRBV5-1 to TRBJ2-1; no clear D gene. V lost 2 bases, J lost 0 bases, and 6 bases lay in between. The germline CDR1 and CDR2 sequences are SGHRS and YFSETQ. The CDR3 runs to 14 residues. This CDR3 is CASSFSGSYNEQFF. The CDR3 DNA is TGCGCCAGCAGCTTCTCGGGCTCCTACAATGAGCAGTTCTTC. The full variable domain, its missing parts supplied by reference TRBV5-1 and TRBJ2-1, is KAGVTQTPRYLIKTRGQQVTLSCSPISGHRSVSWYQQTPGQGLQFLFEYFSETQRNKGNFPGRFSGRQFSNSRSEMNVSTLELGDSALYLCASSFSGSYNEQFFGPGTRLTVL.

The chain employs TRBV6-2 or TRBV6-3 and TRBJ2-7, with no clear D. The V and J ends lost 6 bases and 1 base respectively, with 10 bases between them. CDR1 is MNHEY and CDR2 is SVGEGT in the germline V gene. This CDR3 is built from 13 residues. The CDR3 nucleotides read TGTGCCAGCAGCTCCAGGTATTCCTACGAGCAGTACTTC. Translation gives CASSSRYSYEQYF.

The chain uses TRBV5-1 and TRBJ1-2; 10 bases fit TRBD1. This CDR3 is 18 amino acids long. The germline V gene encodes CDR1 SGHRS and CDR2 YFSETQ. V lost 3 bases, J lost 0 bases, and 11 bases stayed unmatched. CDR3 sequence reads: CASSSPEGDRGPNYGYTF. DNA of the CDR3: TGCGCCAGCAGCTCGCCCGAGGGTGACAGGGGGCCTAACTATGGCTACACCTTC.

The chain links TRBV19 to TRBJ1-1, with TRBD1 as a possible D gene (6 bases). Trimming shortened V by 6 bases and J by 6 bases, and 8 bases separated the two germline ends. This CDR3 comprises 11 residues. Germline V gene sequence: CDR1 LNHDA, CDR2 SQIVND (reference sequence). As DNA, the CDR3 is TGTGCCAGTAGACAGGGTGCTGAAGCTTTCTTT. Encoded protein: CASRQGAEAFF. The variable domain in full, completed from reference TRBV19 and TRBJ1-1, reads DGGITQSPKYLFRKEGQNVTLSCEQNLNHDAMYWYRQDPGQGLRLIYYSQIVNDFQKGDIAEGYSVSREKKESFPLTVTSAQKNPTAFYLCASRQGAEAFFGQGTRLTVV.

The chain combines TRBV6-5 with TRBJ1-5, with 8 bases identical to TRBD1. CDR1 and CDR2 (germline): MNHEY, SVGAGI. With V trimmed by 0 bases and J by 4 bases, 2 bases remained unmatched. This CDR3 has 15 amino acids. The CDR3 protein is CASSYSRQGNQPQHF. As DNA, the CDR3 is TGTGCCAGCAGTTACTCGAGACAGGGGAATCAGCCCCAGCATTTT.

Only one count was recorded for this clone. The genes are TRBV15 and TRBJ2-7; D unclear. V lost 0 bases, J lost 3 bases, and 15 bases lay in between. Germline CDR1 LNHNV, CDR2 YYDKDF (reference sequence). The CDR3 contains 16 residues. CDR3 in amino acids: CATSRESPRGDYEQYF. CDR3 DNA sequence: TGTGCCACCAGCAGAGAGTCCCCCCGCGGAGACTACGAGCAGTACTTC.

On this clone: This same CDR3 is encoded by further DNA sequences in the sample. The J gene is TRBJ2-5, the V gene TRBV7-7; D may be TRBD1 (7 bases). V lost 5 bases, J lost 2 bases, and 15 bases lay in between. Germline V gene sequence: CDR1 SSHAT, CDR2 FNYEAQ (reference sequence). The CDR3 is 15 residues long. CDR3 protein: CASSAGQGGQETQYF. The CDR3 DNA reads TGTGCCAGCAGCGCGGGCCAGGGGGGTCAAGAGACCCAGTACTTC.

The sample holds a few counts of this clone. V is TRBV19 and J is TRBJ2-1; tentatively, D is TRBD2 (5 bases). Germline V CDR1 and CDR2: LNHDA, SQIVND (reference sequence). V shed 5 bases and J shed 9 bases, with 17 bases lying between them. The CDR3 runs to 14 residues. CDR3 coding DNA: TGTGCCAGTAGTCCCCCGGACTCGATCTCTGAGCAGTTCTTC. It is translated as CASSPPDSISEQFF.

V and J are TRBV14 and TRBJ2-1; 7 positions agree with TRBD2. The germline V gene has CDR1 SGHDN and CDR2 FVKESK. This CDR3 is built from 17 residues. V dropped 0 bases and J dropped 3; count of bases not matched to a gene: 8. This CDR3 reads CASSQDHASGFYNEQFF. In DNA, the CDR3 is TGTGCCAGCAGCCAAGATCACGCTAGCGGATTCTACAATGAGCAGTTCTTC. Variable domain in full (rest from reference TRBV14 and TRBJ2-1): EAGVTQFPSHSVIEKGQTVTLRCDPISGHDNLYWYRRVMGKEIKFLLHFVKESKQDESGMPNNRFLAERTGGTYSTLKVQPAELEDSGVYFCASSQDHASGFYNEQFFGPGTRLTVL.

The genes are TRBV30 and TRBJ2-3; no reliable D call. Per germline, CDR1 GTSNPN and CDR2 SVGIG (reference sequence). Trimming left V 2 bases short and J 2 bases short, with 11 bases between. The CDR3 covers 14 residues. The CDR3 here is CAWSYLVHTDTQYF. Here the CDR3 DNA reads TGTGCCTGGAGTTATCTAGTGCACACAGATACGCAGTATTTT. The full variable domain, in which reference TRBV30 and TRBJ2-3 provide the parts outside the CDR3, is SQTIHQWPATLVQPVGSPLSLECTVEGTSNPNLYWYRQAAGRGLQLLFYSVGIGQISSEVPQNLSASRPQDRQFILSSKKLLLSDSGFYLCAWSYLVHTDTQYFGPGTRLTVL.

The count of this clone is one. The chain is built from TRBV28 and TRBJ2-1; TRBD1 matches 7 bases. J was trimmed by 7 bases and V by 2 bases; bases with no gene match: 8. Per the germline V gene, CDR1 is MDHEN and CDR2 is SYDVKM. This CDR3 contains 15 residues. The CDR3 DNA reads TGTGCCAGCAGTTTACCGGGACAGAAGCGGAATGAGCAGTTCTTC. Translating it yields CASSLPGQKRNEQFF.